Listed below are T cell receptor beta chains from one sample, sequenced in a study of regulatory T cells in long-lasting Graves disease. MiXCR was run by TCRdb on the multiplex PCR reads, yielding one entry per CDR3 protein. Seen here are roughly 320,000 distinct CDR3 sequences, approximately 16% observed once, and the top ten hold roughly 29%. This same sample was also taken into another study, of T cells in Graves' hyperthyroidism and ophthalmopathy.

The specimen was peripheral blood mononuclear cells (PBMCs), collected at new diagnosis, from a patient treated with antithyroid drugs. The receptors were gathered from a man aged 40-50 years with Graves disease. CDR3s include the opening cysteine and the closing phenylalanine or tryptophan. A D gene is named only where the DNA matches it firmly. Some rows mark clone size as missing; the rest say once, few, many or name a class of expanded clone.

abundance	len	v_gene	d_gene	j_gene	CDR3aa	CDR3nt
.	12	TRBV5-4	.	TRBJ1-6	CASSLAPGPLHF	TGTGCCAGCAGCTTGGCACCGGGCCCCCTCCACTTT
.	15	TRBV20-1	TRBD1	TRBJ2-3	CSARDNRGNTDTQYF	TGCAGTGCTAGAGATAACAGGGGAAACACAGATACGCAGTATTTT
.	14	TRBV12-3/TRBV12-4	.	TRBJ2-4	CASSSSGTGNIQYF	TGTGCCAGCAGTTCCTCCGGGACTGGAAACATTCAGTACTTC
.	15	TRBV19	.	TRBJ1-1	CASITNRAGNTEAFF	TGTGCCAGTATTACAAACAGGGCCGGGAACACTGAAGCTTTCTTT
many	16	TRBV9	TRBD1	TRBJ1-1	CASSVQDRGGNTEAFF	TGTGCCAGCAGCGTCCAGGACAGGGGAGGGAACACTGAAGCTTTCTTT
many	15	TRBV3-1	TRBD1	TRBJ1-1	CASSPGRTGGTEAFF	TGTGCCAGCAGCCCCGGGAGGACAGGGGGCACTGAAGCTTTCTTT
.	14	TRBV7-8	.	TRBJ1-5	CASSLVVRNQPQHF	TGTGCCAGCAGCTTAGTAGTCAGAAATCAGCCCCAGCATTTT
.	13	TRBV30	TRBD1	TRBJ1-5	CALGQGDNQPQHF	TGTGCCCTGGGGCAGGGGGACAATCAGCCCCAGCATTTT
.	14	TRBV7-3	.	TRBJ2-3	CASSLSRYTDTQYF	TGTGCCAGCAGCTTAAGCCGCTACACAGATACGCAGTATTTT
many	16	TRBV10-3	TRBD2	TRBJ2-7	CAISEASGGAGYEQYF	TGTGCCATCAGTGAGGCTAGCGGGGGGGCGGGATACGAGCAGTACTTC
many	15	TRBV30	.	TRBJ2-6	CAWRRGPSGANVLTF	TGTGCCTGGAGGCGGGGGCCGTCTGGGGCCAACGTCCTGACTTTC
.	17	TRBV12-3/TRBV12-4	.	TRBJ2-3	CASSSPPGTPSTDTQYF	TGTGCCAGCAGTTCCCCTCCCGGGACCCCTAGCACAGATACGCAGTATTTT
many	15	TRBV28	.	TRBJ2-7	CASSFAGALSYEQYF	TGTGCCAGCAGTTTTGCCGGGGCCCTCTCCTACGAGCAGTACTTC
.	11	TRBV20-1	.	TRBJ2-3	CSPPVTDTQYF	TGCAGTCCCCCGGTCACAGATACGCAGTATTTT
.	14	TRBV9	.	TRBJ2-1	CASSVAGRNNEQFF	TGTGCCAGCAGCGTAGCGGGACGGAACAATGAGCAGTTCTTC
many	15	TRBV7-2	TRBD2	TRBJ2-3	CASSSIAGVRDTQYF	TGTGCCAGCAGCTCGATAGCGGGGGTGAGAGATACGCAGTATTTT